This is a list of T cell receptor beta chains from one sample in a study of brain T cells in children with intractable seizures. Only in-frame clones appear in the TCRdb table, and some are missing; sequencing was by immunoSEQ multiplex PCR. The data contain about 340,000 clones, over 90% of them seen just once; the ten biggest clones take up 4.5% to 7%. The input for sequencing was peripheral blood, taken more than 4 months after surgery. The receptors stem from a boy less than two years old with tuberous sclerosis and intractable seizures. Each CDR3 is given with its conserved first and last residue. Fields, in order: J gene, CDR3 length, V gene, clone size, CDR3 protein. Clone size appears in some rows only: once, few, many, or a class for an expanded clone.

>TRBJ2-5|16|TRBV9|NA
CASSVAITEGQETQYF
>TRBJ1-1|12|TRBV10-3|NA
CAIQGLDTEAFF
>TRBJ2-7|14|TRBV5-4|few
CASSDLGGSQPQYF
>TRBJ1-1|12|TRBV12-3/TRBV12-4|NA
CASSHASTEAFF
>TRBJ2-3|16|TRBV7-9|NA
CASSSGTQISTDTQYF
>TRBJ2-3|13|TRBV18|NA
CASALDPTDTQYF
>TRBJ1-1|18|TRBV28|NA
CASSLIGTVFRRNTEAFF
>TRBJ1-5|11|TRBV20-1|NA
CSATGGQPQHF
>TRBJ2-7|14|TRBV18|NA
CASSPGRNSYEQYF
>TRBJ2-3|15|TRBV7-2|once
CASSLSGTSGVTQYF
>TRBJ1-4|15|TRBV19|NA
CASSITGGWSEKLFF
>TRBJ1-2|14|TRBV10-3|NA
CAISDHQSDYGYTF
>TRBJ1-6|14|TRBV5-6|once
CASSSGAYNSPLHF
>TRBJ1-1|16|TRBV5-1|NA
CASGPGQGPMNTEAFF
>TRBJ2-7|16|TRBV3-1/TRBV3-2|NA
CASSYQGALGSYEQYF
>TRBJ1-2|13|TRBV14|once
CASSQDPGRGYTF
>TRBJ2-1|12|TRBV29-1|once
CSVDRGPREQFF
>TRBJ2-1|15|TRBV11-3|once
CASSPKGVWYNEQFF
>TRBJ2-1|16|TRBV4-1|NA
CASSPRTSGSLNEQFF
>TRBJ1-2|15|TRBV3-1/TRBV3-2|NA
CASSYKQWGGYGYTF
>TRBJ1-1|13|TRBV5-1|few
CASSLEYRSEAFF
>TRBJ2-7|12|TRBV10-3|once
CAINGQTNEQYF
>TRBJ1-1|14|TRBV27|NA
CASSWAWWGTEAFF
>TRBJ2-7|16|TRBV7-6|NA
CASSLNSGGPSYEQYF
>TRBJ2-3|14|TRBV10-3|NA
CAITRTSATDTQYF
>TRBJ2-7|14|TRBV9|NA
CASSVGTANYEQYF
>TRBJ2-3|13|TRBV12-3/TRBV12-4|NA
CASSLTGTDTQYF
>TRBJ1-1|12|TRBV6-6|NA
CASTDGPRGAFF
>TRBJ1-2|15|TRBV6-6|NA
CASSYSGTENYGYTF